These T cell receptor beta chains were read from a single sample in a study of cytomegalovirus exposure and HLA in healthy donors. The repertoire was sequenced with immunoSEQ multiplex PCR; TCRdb's copy has only in-frame clones and lacks some. The profile shows approximately 160,000 clones, roughly 87% of them singletons. Source material: PBMCs. The receptor source for this set is a girl aged 5-17 years in good health and CMV-seropositive. Both conserved end residues are part of each CDR3. D genes are given only for firm matches. Clone size, where shown, is once, few, many, or a class for clones that have expanded.

CDR3	DNA	size	J	D	V
CASSYSTSGTHEQYF	TGTGCCAGCAGTTACTCGACTAGCGGGACCCACGAGCAGTACTTC	few	TRBJ2-7	TRBD2	TRBV6-5
CASTIRGKSYEQYF	TGTGCCAGCACAATACGGGGAAAGTCCTACGAGCAGTACTTC	few	TRBJ2-7	NA	TRBV28
CAISGDRGDTEAFF	TGTGCCATCAGTGGGGATCGGGGAGACACTGAAGCTTTCTTT	NA	TRBJ1-1	NA	TRBV10-3
CASSFDRNYGYTF	TGTGCCAGCAGTTTCGACAGAAACTATGGCTACACCTTC	NA	TRBJ1-2	NA	TRBV28
CASSLSYRGGAFF	TGTGCCAGCAGTTTATCGTACAGGGGGGGAGCTTTCTTT	once	TRBJ1-1	TRBD1	TRBV28
CASSTKWTSGRGDTQYF	TGTGCCAGCAGCACCAAATGGACTAGCGGGAGGGGTGATACGCAGTATTTT	NA	TRBJ2-3	TRBD2	TRBV5-8
CASSPLGGTNTEAFF	TGTGCCAGCAGCCCCCTTGGGGGGACGAACACTGAAGCTTTCTTT	NA	TRBJ1-1	NA	TRBV7-8
CASSLVRDEQYF	TGTGCCAGCAGTTTGGTCAGGGACGAGCAGTACTTC	NA	TRBJ2-7	NA	TRBV28
CASSEAGWREQYF	TGTGCCAGCAGTGAAGCTGGATGGAGAGAGCAGTACTTC	NA	TRBJ2-7	NA	TRBV6-1
CASRATPISGELFF	TGTGCCAGCAGAGCTACCCCAATTTCCGGGGAGCTGTTTTTT	NA	TRBJ2-2	NA	TRBV6-1
CASSIGTGIFHSNQPQHF	TGTGCCAGTAGTATCGGGACAGGGATCTTCCATAGCAATCAGCCCCAGCATTTT	NA	TRBJ1-5	TRBD1	TRBV19
CASSGLNEQFF	TGTGCGAGCAGTGGTCTCAATGAGCAGTTCTTC	NA	TRBJ2-1	NA	TRBV2
CASSPRGAGANVLTF	TGTGCCAGCTCACCACGGGGGGCTGGGGCCAACGTCCTGACTTTC	NA	TRBJ2-6	NA	TRBV18
CASSLGAGGLQETQYF	TGTGCCAGCAGCTTGGGGGCAGGGGGCTTACAAGAGACCCAGTACTTC	NA	TRBJ2-5	TRBD1	TRBV5-4
CASSPRAASYEQYF	TGTGCCAGCAGTCCGCGGGCAGCCTCCTACGAGCAGTACTTC	NA	TRBJ2-7	NA	TRBV6-5
CSVDGGDGSSYEQYF	TGCAGCGTTGACGGCGGAGACGGCAGCTCCTACGAGCAGTACTTC	NA	TRBJ2-7	NA	TRBV29-1
CASSRDRDTDTQYF	TGTGCCAGCAGCCGGGACAGAGACACAGATACGCAGTATTTT	NA	TRBJ2-3	NA	TRBV21-1
CASSLRGQGAGNEQFF	TGTGCCAGCAGTTTAAGGGGGCAGGGGGCGGGTAATGAGCAGTTCTTC	once	TRBJ2-1	TRBD1	TRBV28
CASSVASGTGDSYNEQFF	TGTGCCAGCAGCGTAGCTAGCGGAACAGGAGACTCCTACAATGAGCAGTTCTTC	NA	TRBJ2-1	TRBD2	TRBV9
CASRQDRGLYEQYF	TGTGCCAGCAGGCAGGACAGGGGGCTCTACGAGCAGTACTTC	NA	TRBJ2-7	TRBD1	TRBV7-8
CASRTGETGVAFF	TGTGCCAGCAGAACGGGGGAAACAGGGGTAGCTTTCTTT	NA	TRBJ1-1	TRBD1	TRBV11-2
CASSQTGATAYEQYF	TGTGCCAGCAGCCAGACAGGGGCTACGGCCTACGAGCAGTACTTC	few	TRBJ2-7	TRBD1	TRBV7-2
CASSHGLAERSTDTQYF	TGTGCCAGTAGCCACGGACTAGCGGAACGCAGCACAGATACGCAGTATTTT	once	TRBJ2-3	TRBD2	TRBV19
CASSRDRGGWDTDTQYF	TGCGCCAGCAGCCGCGACAGGGGAGGGTGGGACACAGATACGCAGTATTTT	NA	TRBJ2-3	NA	TRBV5-1
CASSPGTSGGQPYEQYF	TGCGCCAGCAGCCCTGGGACTAGCGGGGGGCAACCCTACGAGCAGTACTTC	NA	TRBJ2-7	TRBD2	TRBV5-1
CASSLGAQETQYF	TGTGCCAGCAGCTTAGGGGCCCAAGAGACCCAGTACTTC	NA	TRBJ2-5	NA	TRBV7-9
CASSLNINTEAFF	TGTGCCAGCAGCTTAAATATTAACACTGAAGCTTTCTTT	once	TRBJ1-1	NA	TRBV7-3
CASSLRGASHEQYF	TGTGCCAGCAGCCTCAGGGGCGCCTCCCACGAGCAGTACTTC	NA	TRBJ2-7	NA	TRBV28
CASSKGQGSDEQYF	TGCGCCAGCAGCAAGGGACAGGGTTCGGACGAGCAGTACTTC	NA	TRBJ2-7	TRBD1	TRBV5-1
CASSQDRRWEGNVLTF	TGTGCCAGCAGCCAAGATCGAAGGTGGGAGGGCAACGTCCTGACTTTC	NA	TRBJ2-6	TRBD2	TRBV14
CASSPGHSTHEQYF	TGTGCCAGCAGCCCGGGACACTCCACGCACGAGCAGTACTTC	NA	TRBJ2-7	NA	TRBV28
CAWSVQSRGYTF	TGTGCCTGGAGTGTCCAAAGCCGCGGCTACACCTTC	once	TRBJ1-2	NA	TRBV30
CASSQDRQGPTYEQYF	TGCGCCAGCAGCCAAGATCGTCAGGGGCCAACCTACGAGCAGTACTTC	NA	TRBJ2-7	NA	TRBV4-3
CAREGRTLGASIYYGYTF	TGTGCCAGGGAGGGACGGACCCTCGGGGCATCGATTTACTATGGCTACACCTTC	NA	TRBJ1-2	NA	TRBV2
CASSSGTSGSREQFF	TGTGCCAGCAGTTCCGGGACTAGCGGGAGCCGGGAGCAGTTCTTC	once	TRBJ2-1	TRBD2	TRBV5-4
CASSSRLAGGTDTQYF	TGTGCCAGCAGCTCTCGACTAGCGGGGGGCACAGATACGCAGTATTTT	NA	TRBJ2-3	TRBD2	TRBV5-5
CASSLIQGVGGRLDTEAFF	TGCGCCAGCAGCCTAATACAGGGAGTGGGGGGGCGCTTGGACACTGAAGCTTTCTTT	NA	TRBJ1-1	NA	TRBV4-1
CASSLGQGTYNEQFF	TGTGCCAGCAGCTTGGGACAGGGTACCTACAATGAGCAGTTCTTC	NA	TRBJ2-1	TRBD1	TRBV11-3
CASSLLGGASYEQYF	TGTGCCAGCAGCTTACTAGGGGGCGCGTCCTACGAGCAGTACTTC	NA	TRBJ2-7	TRBD1	TRBV7-6
CASREGTRPQHF	TGTGCCAGCAGGGAGGGCACGCGGCCCCAGCATTTT	NA	TRBJ1-5	NA	TRBV2
CASSIISAKNTGELFF	TGTGCCAGTAGTATAATCTCAGCGAAGAACACCGGGGAGCTGTTTTTT	NA	TRBJ2-2	NA	TRBV19
CSSSLGPGYAFSEKLFF	TGTTCCAGCAGCTTAGGGCCGGGGTATGCGTTTAGTGAAAAACTGTTTTTT	NA	TRBJ1-4	NA	TRBV7-9
CASSGISGRAYEQYF	TGCGCCAGCAGTGGAATTAGCGGGAGAGCCTACGAGCAGTACTTC	NA	TRBJ2-7	TRBD2	TRBV10-2
CSVGTGTNQPQHF	TGCAGCGTAGGCACAGGAACCAATCAGCCCCAGCATTTT	NA	TRBJ1-5	NA	TRBV29-1
CAISESLSNQPQHF	TGCGCCATCAGTGAGTCCTTAAGCAATCAGCCCCAGCATTTT	NA	TRBJ1-5	NA	TRBV10-3
CASSTETDTQYF	TGTGCCAGCAGCACCGAGACAGATACGCAGTATTTT	once	TRBJ2-3	NA	TRBV7-8
CAIRRDTLGVYGYTF	TGTGCCATCAGGAGAGACACCCTCGGGGTCTATGGCTACACCTTC	NA	TRBJ1-2	NA	TRBV10-3
CASNGQGARTNEKLFF	TGTGCCAGCAACGGACAGGGGGCTCGGACTAATGAAAAACTGTTTTTT	NA	TRBJ1-4	TRBD1	TRBV2
CASSSPGTSGSNEQFF	TGTGCCAGCAGTTCGCCCGGGACTAGCGGTTCCAATGAGCAGTTCTTC	NA	TRBJ2-1	TRBD2	TRBV27
CASSETLDSFTGELFF	TGTGCCAGCAGTGAAACCCTGGACAGTTTCACCGGGGAGCTGTTTTTT	NA	TRBJ2-2	NA	TRBV2
CASSIEGANTGELFF	TGTGCCAGTAGTATAGAAGGGGCGAACACCGGGGAGCTGTTTTTT	NA	TRBJ2-2	NA	TRBV19
CASSWTGNEQFF	TGTGCCAGCAGCTGGACTGGGAATGAGCAGTTCTTC	few	TRBJ2-1	NA	TRBV5-4
CASSYSRVYEQFF	TGTGCCAGCAGTTACTCCAGGGTTTATGAGCAGTTCTTC	once	TRBJ2-1	NA	TRBV6-5
CASSLRSGRAYEQYF	TGTGCCAGCAGTCTTCGTAGCGGGAGGGCCTACGAGCAGTACTTC	NA	TRBJ2-7	TRBD2	TRBV27
CASSIPRQGGVYGYTF	TGTGCCAGTAGTATACCCAGACAGGGGGGCGTCTATGGCTACACCTTC	NA	TRBJ1-2	TRBD1	TRBV19
CASSPRGTQETQYF	TGTGCCAGCAGCCCCCGGGGGACGCAAGAGACCCAGTACTTC	NA	TRBJ2-5	NA	TRBV9
CATNSGETQYF	TGTGCCACCAATAGCGGAGAGACCCAGTACTTC	NA	TRBJ2-5	NA	TRBV10-3